This TCR beta chain was captured by sequencing in a study of shared clonotypes between healthy human individuals. Study background: CD8 memory received one plate per donor, CD8 naive two, CD4 memory three and CD4 naive three.

Only in-frame clones appear in the TCRdb table, and some are missing; sequencing was by immunoSEQ multiplex PCR. This table holds roughly 2 million clones, over 85% found once. Naive CD4+ cells were CD45RA-selected; the remaining cells were memory. The TCR sequence derives from a man between 18 and 35 years old in good health. The sequenced sample was naive CD4+ T cells sorted from blood. The subset denotes: CD45RA+ positively selected.

CDR3 in DNA: TGTGCCATCAGTGGAGGGGTCCAAGAGACCCAGTACTTC. This gives the protein CAISGGVQETQYF. The rearrangement joins TRBV10-3 to TRBJ2-5; either TRBD1 or TRBD2 may fit D (5 bases each). The CDR3 totals 13 residues. Between the trimmed V and J ends, which lost 4 bases and 1 base, there was a span of 7 bases. Germline loops: CDR1 ENHRY, CDR2 SYGVKD.